One and the same sample provided the 22 T cell receptor beta chains below, sequenced in a study of human T cells and chemical hapten exposure. A single record per CDR3 protein comes from TCRdb applying MiXCR to the RACE reads. Altogether about 300,000 distinct CDR3 sequences are present, roughly 6% being singletons, with the ten largest covering under 9.5%. Documented time point: pre-sensitization, week 0. Indicated treatment: therapeutic diphenylcyclopropenone sensitization with weekly scalp DPC. This specimen consisted of whole blood, obtained in connection with sensitization to the hapten diphenylcyclopropenone (DPC). The source of these receptors is a woman between 18 and 30 years old with alopecia areata. Some clones in this sample may be carry-over from other donors' samples.

This clonotype was observed many times. This rearrangement joins TRBV25-1 to TRBJ2-6; D gene ambiguous. V shed 3 bases and J shed 0 bases, with 9 bases lying between them. The CDR3 totals 16 residues. The germline gives CDR1 MGHDK, CDR2 SYGVNS. The CDR3 spells CASSEARPSGANVLTF. The CDR3 DNA reads as TGTGCCAGCAGTGAGGCCCGACCCTCTGGGGCCAACGTCCTGACTTTC.

The CDR3, as DNA: TGTGCCACCCTAAGCGGGGGCCTCTCCTACAATGAGCAGTTCTTC. Its translation is CATLSGGLSYNEQFF. The rearrangement links TRBV6-1 to TRBJ2-1, with 8 bases aligning to TRBD2. Trimming removed 10 bases from V and 0 bases from J; junction bases left unmatched: 8. Germline CDR1 and CDR2: MNHNS and SASEGT. CDR3 length: 15 residues.

This rearrangement joins TRBV5-1 to TRBJ2-7, with a tentative D call TRBD2 (5 bases). CDR1 is SGHRS, CDR2 YFSETQ, per germline. This CDR3 has 14 residues. V was clipped by 3 bases and J by 0 bases, with 10 bases between them. CDR3 coding DNA: TGCGCCAGCAGCTCGACGGGAAGCTCCTACGAGCAGTACTTC. Translation gives CASSSTGSSYEQYF.

The table lists this clonotype with many counts. V gene TRBV11-2 combines with J gene TRBJ1-4; D is unresolved. The CDR3 has 15 amino acids. Trimming took off 1 base at V and 6 bases at J, with 12 bases between the two ends. CDR1 and CDR2 from the germline V gene are SGHAT and FQNNGV. The CDR3 coding sequence is TGTGCCAGCAGCTTAGGGGTGGACTTGGATGAAAAACTGTTTTTT. Its protein product is CASSLGVDLDEKLFF.

This clonotype was recorded at least ten times. The rearrangement joins TRBV5-1 to TRBJ2-5; 7 nucleotides match TRBD2. CDR1 and CDR2 from the germline V gene are SGHRS and YFSETQ. The CDR3 has 15 amino acids. V was pared by 4 bases and J by 5 bases, with 11 bases of the junction left unmatched. In DNA, the CDR3 is TGCGCCAGCAGCCCACCCCGTGGGCGGGGGGAGACCCAGTACTTC. Residues: CASSPPRGRGETQYF.

This clonotype was detected many times. The chain is built from TRBV20-1 and TRBJ1-1; D perhaps matches TRBD1 (5 bases). The CDR3 is made up of 16 amino acids. Germline assignment: CDR1 DFQATT and CDR2 SNEGSKA (reference sequence). With 0 bases removed from V and 4 bases from J, the gap between germline ends came to 18 bases. CDR3 sequence reads: CSARDRPMLGGTEAFF. The CDR3 region has the DNA TGCAGTGCTAGAGATCGCCCTATGTTGGGGGGCACTGAAGCTTTCTTT.

This clonotype was picked up a small number of times. The chain links TRBV5-4 to TRBJ2-7; TRBD1 agrees at 9 bases. The ends lost 7 bases at V and 4 bases at J; junction bases unmatched: 3. The CDR3 spans 12 residues. From germline, CDR1 is SGHNT and CDR2 YYREEE (reference sequence). The CDR3 DNA is TGTGCCAGCTTCGACAGGGGGTACGAGCAGTACTTC. Translated, it gives CASFDRGYEQYF.

This clonotype was seen repeatedly, ten times or more. The V call is TRBV7-2, the J call TRBJ1-5; no clear D. Germline V gene sequence: CDR1 SGHTA, CDR2 FQGNSA. V lost 4 bases and J lost 3, with 7 bases in between. The CDR3 is 13 amino acids. The CDR3 reads CASSSSPNQPQHF. For the CDR3, the DNA is TGTGCCAGCAGCTCTTCACCCAATCAGCCCCAGCATTTT.

The gene calls are TRBV6-2 or TRBV6-3 and TRBJ1-5, with 10 positions matching TRBD1. V was clipped by 7 bases and J by 6 bases; unmatched bases: 3. The CDR3 covers 13 residues. The V gene's germline CDR1 is MNHEY and CDR2 SVGEGT. The DNA of the CDR3 is TGTGCCAGCACTGACAGGGGGCCTCAGCCCCAGCATTTT. Encoded protein: CASTDRGPQPQHF.

V usage is TRBV7-2 and J usage is TRBJ2-5; 10 bases map to TRBD2. The CDR3 consists of 16 residues. The J segment lost 5 bases and the V segment lost 3 bases, leaving 9 bases of the junction unmatched. Germline V gene data show CDR1 as SGHTA and CDR2 as FQGNSA. The CDR3 spells CASSFASGGYGETQYF. The CDR3 nucleotides are TGTGCCAGCAGCTTCGCTAGCGGGGGCTACGGGGAGACCCAGTACTTC.

The chain couples TRBV29-1 to TRBJ1-4; maybe TRBD1 (6 bases). The CDR3 length is 14 residues. Germline CDR1 SQVTM, CDR2 ANQGSEA. The V gene lost 7 bases and the J gene lost 6 bases, with 18 bases spanning the gap. The CDR3 DNA follows: TGCAGCGCTGTCCATGGGGACATGGATGAAAAACTGTTTTTT. Translating it yields CSAVHGDMDEKLFF.

In this sample, this clonotype turned up many times. The V and J genes are TRBV5-4 and TRBJ2-5; 7 nucleotides agree with TRBD2. This CDR3 is 16 amino acids long. Germline CDR1 is SGHNT and CDR2 is YYREEE (reference sequence). The ends lost 4 bases at V and 4 bases at J; junction bases unmatched: 13. The CDR3 reads CASSPALAGTLETQYF. In DNA form, the CDR3 reads TGTGCCAGCAGCCCCGCTTTAGCGGGTACCTTAGAGACCCAGTACTTC. Combining the CDR3 with reference TRBV5-4 and TRBJ2-5 gives the whole variable domain ETGVTQSPTHLIKTRGQQVTLRCSSQSGHNTVSWYQQALGQGPQFIFQYYREEENGRGNFPPRFSGLQFPNYSSELNVNALELDDSALYLCASSPALAGTLETQYFGPGTRLLVL.

This clonotype was observed a few times. This rearrangement joins TRBV5-1 to TRBJ2-5, with 9 bases that match TRBD2. V lost 5 bases and J lost 3; bases outside the gene matches: 5. The CDR3 runs to 14 residues. Per germline, CDR1 SGHRS and CDR2 YFSETQ. The CDR3 reads CASRAGGTEETQYF. DNA for the CDR3: TGCGCCAGCAGGGCGGGGGGGACGGAAGAGACCCAGTACTTC.

This clonotype occurred many times. The V and J genes are TRBV6-2 or TRBV6-3 and TRBJ1-5, with 9 bases identical to TRBD1. This CDR3 region has 14 residues. Looked up from germline, CDR1 is MNHEY and CDR2 is SVGEGT. Trimming cost V 7 bases and J 6 bases; bases outside gene matches: 7. The DNA for the CDR3 is TGTGCCAGCACCAGGACAGGGGCAGGTCAGCCCCAGCATTTT. As protein: CASTRTGAGQPQHF.

V gene TRBV2 combines with J gene TRBJ2-1, with 7 bases lining up with TRBD1. The V and J ends lost 8 bases and 1 base, in that order; junction bases with no gene match: 8. The germline CDR1 and CDR2 sequences are SNHLY and FYNNEI. CDR3 length: 15 amino acids. The CDR3 sequence is CASVTGQGSYNEQFF. As DNA, the CDR3 is TGTGCCAGCGTGACAGGGCAGGGATCCTACAATGAGCAGTTCTTC.

This clonotype occurred many times. The chain joins TRBV27 to TRBJ2-5; D remains ambiguous. V shed 3 bases and J shed 7 bases, with 15 bases lying between them. The CDR3 loop spans 14 amino acids. Germline assignment: CDR1 MNHEY and CDR2 SMNVEV (reference sequence). Written as DNA, the CDR3 is TGTGCCAGCAGTTTTTCTTCAAATCAAAGGACCCAGTACTTC. It codes for CASSFSSNQRTQYF.

This clonotype was detected only a few times. V and J are TRBV28 and TRBJ1-3, with TRBD1 as a possible D gene (5 bases). Germline CDR1 is MDHEN and CDR2 is SYDVKM. There are 15 residues in the CDR3. V lost 7 bases to trimming and J lost 0 bases, with 13 bases between them. CDR3 amino acids: CASIRGTSSGNTIYF. Here the CDR3 DNA reads TGTGCCAGCATTCGGGGGACCAGCTCTGGAAACACCATATATTTT.

This clonotype has more than one count but fewer than ten. This chain links TRBV6-1 with TRBJ2-1; a weak D match, TRBD2 (6 bases). Trimming shortened V by 3 bases and J by 8 bases, and 8 bases separated the two germline ends. Per the germline V gene, CDR1 is MNHNS and CDR2 is SASEGT. The CDR3 consists of 12 residues. The CDR3 sequence: CASSEREDEQFF. CDR3 nucleotide sequence: TGTGCCAGCAGTGAGAGGGAGGATGAGCAGTTCTTC.

This clonotype was recorded many times. The genes are TRBV7-9 and TRBJ2-3; D is undetermined. This CDR3 comprises 17 residues. V was cut by 5 bases and J by 4 bases, with 22 bases left in between. Germline CDR1 reads SEHNR; CDR2 reads FQNEAQ (reference sequence). The CDR3 loop is CASSRRVGPADSDTQYF. The CDR3 DNA reads TGTGCCAGCAGCCGCAGAGTGGGCCCAGCCGACTCAGATACGCAGTATTTT.

V and J are TRBV5-4 and TRBJ1-4; 10 bases match TRBD1. The V and J ends lost 3 bases and 4 bases, in that order; junction bases with no gene match: 3. The CDR3 runs 15 residues. Germline lookup yields CDR1 SGHNT and CDR2 YYREEE (reference sequence). The CDR3 DNA follows: TGTGCCAGCAGCTCGGGGGACAGGGGTAATGAAAAACTGTTTTTT. Amino acid sequence: CASSSGDRGNEKLFF.

This clonotype was counted ten times or more. The V and J genes are TRBV6-2 or TRBV6-3 and TRBJ2-1; tentative D call: TRBD1 (6 bases). The CDR3 is 16 amino acids. Germline values: CDR1 MNHEY, CDR2 SVGEGT. Trimming removed 5 bases at V and 7 bases at J, with 21 bases between. The CDR3, as DNA: TGTGCCAGCAGTGCCCGAGGGGACATCCCGTGGAATGAGCAGTTCTTC. It specifies CASSARGDIPWNEQFF.

Ten or more counts support this clonotype. V is TRBV4-3 and J is TRBJ1-6; D gene unclear. V was cut by 2 bases and J by 0 bases, with 8 bases left in between. The germline CDR1 and CDR2 sequences are LGHNA and YSLEER. This CDR3 has 16 residues. CDR3 sequence reads: CASSQQVSSYNSPLHF. The CDR3 nucleotides are TGCGCCAGCAGCCAACAGGTTTCCTCCTATAATTCACCCCTCCACTTT.